Sequencing of this T cell receptor beta chain was carried out in a study of control samples from healthy donors and cancer patients. Sequencing was performed with immunoSEQ multiplex PCR; in TCRdb, only in-frame clones are kept and a portion is missing. The repertoire has around 130,000 clones, 70% to 90% of them found once; the top ten carry about 3.4%. This CDR3 has 14 amino acids. Germline loops: CDR1 GTSNPN, CDR2 SVGIG (reference sequence). V trimming: 2 bases; J trimming: 6 bases; junction bases outside the gene matches: 4. The rearrangement links TRBV30 to TRBJ1-5; 10 bases match TRBD1. The sequenced material came from blood. The clonotype originates from a man between 45 and 60 years old in good health. The chain's CDR3 is CAWSSGQGGQPQHF. CDR3 DNA sequence: TGTGCCTGGAGTTCCGGACAGGGGGGTCAGCCCCAGCATTTT.